Listed here are 10 T cell receptor beta chains from one sample, sequenced in a study of T cells in Graves' hyperthyroidism and ophthalmopathy. The source material, RNA transcripts, was used to amplify TCR beta CDR3 regions. The HTBI set primed first-round TCR CDR3 RT-PCR. One entry per CDR3 protein, called by TCRdb with MiXCR from the multiplex PCR reads. The table lists more than 350,000 distinct CDR3 sequences, roughly 14% of them singletons. The sequenced sample was blood. These TCRs come from a woman in her 30s with Graves' ophthalmopathy.

In this sample, this clonotype turned up many times. The V call is TRBV20-1, the J call TRBJ2-7, with TRBD2 matching 13 bases. The CDR3 is made up of 15 amino acids. Germline CDR1 DFQATT, CDR2 SNEGSKA (reference sequence). V gave up 3 bases and J gave up 0 bases; unmatched junction bases: 2. The CDR3 DNA is TGCAGTGCTAGTGGACTAGCGGGGGTCTCCTACGAGCAGTACTTC. This gives the protein CSASGLAGVSYEQYF.

The V and J genes are TRBV6-1 and TRBJ2-3; D call uncertain. CDR3 length equals 13 residues. CDR1 MNHNS and CDR2 SASEGT come from the germline V gene. V was shortened by 2 bases and J by 7 bases, with 10 bases between the two germline ends. The CDR3 DNA reads TGTGCCAGCAGTGAATCCAGGTGGAATACGCAGTATTTT. It specifies CASSESRWNTQYF.

This clonotype was counted many times. The chain uses TRBV6-1 and TRBJ1-5; D is uncertain. This CDR3 has 16 residues. In germline, CDR1 is MNHNS, CDR2 SASEGT. The V end lost 4 bases, the J end lost 11 bases, and 24 bases lay between the germline ends. The CDR3 nucleotides read TGTGCCAGCAGTGCTAAACCGGACGGCGGGGAAATGACCCAGCATTTT. Its protein is CASSAKPDGGEMTQHF.

This chain uses TRBV14 with TRBJ2-5; the D gene could be TRBD1 or TRBD2 (5 bases each). The CDR3 has 16 amino acids. The V gene lost 0 bases and the J gene lost 5 bases, with 16 bases spanning the gap. Germline V lookup: CDR1 SGHDN, CDR2 FVKESK. The CDR3: CASSQDQGYGEETQYF. The CDR3 DNA reads TGTGCCAGCAGCCAAGATCAGGGTTACGGGGAGGAGACCCAGTACTTC.

The chain recombines TRBV28 with TRBJ1-2, with 7 bases aligning to TRBD1. CDR1 is MDHEN, CDR2 SYDVKM, per germline. V dropped 7 bases and J dropped 4; count of bases not matched to a gene: 12. The CDR3 runs to 15 residues. This CDR3 is CASTTNQGDSYGYTF. The CDR3 DNA sequence: TGTGCCAGCACTACAAACCAGGGGGATTCCTATGGCTACACCTTC.

In this sample, this clonotype turned up a few times. The CDR3 bases are TGTGCCAGCAGTTACTCGCGGGTCCCCTATGGCTACACCTTC. Its translation: CASSYSRVPYGYTF. This sequence joins TRBV6-5 and TRBJ1-2; D call uncertain. The V gene lost 0 bases and the J gene lost 4 bases, with 9 bases spanning the gap. This CDR3 spans 14 amino acids. Germline V gene lookup returns CDR1 MNHEY and CDR2 SVGAGI.

This clonotype was seen a few times. This chain uses TRBV29-1 with TRBJ2-5; weak D call: TRBD2 (5 bases). V was clipped by 4 bases and J by 7 bases, with 13 bases between them. The CDR3 totals 12 residues. Germline V gives CDR1 SQVTM, CDR2 ANQGSEA. The CDR3: CSVVGRRGTQYF. CDR3 bases: TGCAGCGTTGTTGGCAGACGGGGGACCCAGTACTTC. The full variable domain, in which reference TRBV29-1 and TRBJ2-5 provide the parts outside the CDR3, is SAVISQKPSRDICQRGTSLTIQCQVDSQVTMMFWYRQQPGQSLTLIATANQGSEATYESGFVIDKFPISRPNLTFSTLTVSNMSPEDSSIYLCSVVGRRGTQYFGPGTRLLVL.

A remark on this clonotype: A much larger clone lies a single base off, so this may be a read error. The chain has TRBV19 and TRBJ1-1; 8 positions agree with TRBD1. From germline, CDR1 is LNHDA and CDR2 SQIVND (reference sequence). V lost 9 bases and J lost 3; bases outside the gene matches: 9. The CDR3 has 14 amino acids. The CDR3 region is CASTKGQVHTEAFF. In nucleotides, the CDR3 is TGTGCCAGCACAAAGGGACAGGTCCACACTGAAGCTTTCTTT.

This clonotype showed up many times. V usage is TRBV3-1 and J usage is TRBJ1-1; D unclear. V was clipped by 4 bases and J by 0 bases, with 15 bases between them. This CDR3 region has 16 residues. Germline CDR1 is LGHDT and CDR2 is YNNKEL (reference sequence). The CDR3 sequence: CASSPGPKSMNTEAFF. The CDR3 DNA is TGTGCCAGCAGCCCCGGACCGAAGTCAATGAACACTGAAGCTTTCTTT.

This clonotype was recorded many times. The chain combines TRBV3-1 with TRBJ2-3; D is uncertain. This CDR3 is 14 amino acids long. V lost 3 bases, J lost 1 base, and 8 bases lay in between. Per germline, CDR1 LGHDT and CDR2 YNNKEL (reference sequence). The CDR3 nucleotides are TGTGCCAGCAGCCACCGGTCGGGCACAGATACGCAGTATTTT. Its translation is CASSHRSGTDTQYF.